The sequence of this T cell receptor beta chain was determined in a study of blood T cell repertoires in COVID-19. Study information: Researchers got acute and convalescent COVID-19 samples from the United States, Italy and Spain. PBMCs, B-cell-depleted T cells, or T cells were the source of the cDNA or gDNA that made up the material.

Sequencing used immunoSEQ multiplex PCR; TCRdb keeps in-frame clones, though not all of them. The sample has approximately 200,000 clones; approximately 86% are singletons. Those enrolled, adults aged about 18 to 89 years, came from fewer than 25 US areas. Participant-given clinical history determined each cohort assignment. Germline CDR1 reads LNHDA; CDR2 reads SQIVND (reference sequence). Trimming cost V 7 bases and J 0 bases; bases outside gene matches: 7. The CDR3 spans 18 residues. The sequenced sample was PBMCs or T cells enriched from blood (not recorded which). The rearrangement links TRBV19 to TRBJ2-6, with TRBD2 matching over 12 bases. The origin of this receptor is a woman aged 25 to 45 who had been exposed to COVID-19. CDR3 sequence reads: CASTGTSGLTSGANVLTF. The CDR3 nucleotides are TGTGCCAGTACCGGGACTAGCGGGTTAACCTCTGGGGCCAACGTCCTGACTTTC.